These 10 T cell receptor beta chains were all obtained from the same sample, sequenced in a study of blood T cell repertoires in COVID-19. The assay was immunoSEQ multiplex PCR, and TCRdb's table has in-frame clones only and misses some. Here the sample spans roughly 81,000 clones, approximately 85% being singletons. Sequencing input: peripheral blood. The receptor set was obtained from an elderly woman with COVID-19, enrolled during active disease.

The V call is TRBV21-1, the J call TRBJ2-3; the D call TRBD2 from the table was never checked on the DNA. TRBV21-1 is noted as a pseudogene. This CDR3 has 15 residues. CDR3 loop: CASSKYGGDTDTQYF. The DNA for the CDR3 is TGTGCCAGCAGCAAATACGGGGGAGATACAGATACGCAGTATTTT.

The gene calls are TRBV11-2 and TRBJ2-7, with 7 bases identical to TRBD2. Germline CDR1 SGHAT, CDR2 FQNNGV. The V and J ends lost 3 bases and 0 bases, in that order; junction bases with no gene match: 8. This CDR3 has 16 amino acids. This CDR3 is CASSFRVSGLSYEQYF. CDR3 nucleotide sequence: TGTGCCAGCAGCTTCAGGGTTAGCGGGCTCTCCTACGAGCAGTACTTC.

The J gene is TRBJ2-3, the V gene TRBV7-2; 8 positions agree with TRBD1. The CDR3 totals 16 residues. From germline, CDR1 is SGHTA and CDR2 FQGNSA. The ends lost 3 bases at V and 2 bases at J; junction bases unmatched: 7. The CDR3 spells CASSFWTGRPTDTQYF. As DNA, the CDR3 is TGTGCCAGCAGCTTCTGGACAGGGAGGCCCACAGATACGCAGTATTTT.

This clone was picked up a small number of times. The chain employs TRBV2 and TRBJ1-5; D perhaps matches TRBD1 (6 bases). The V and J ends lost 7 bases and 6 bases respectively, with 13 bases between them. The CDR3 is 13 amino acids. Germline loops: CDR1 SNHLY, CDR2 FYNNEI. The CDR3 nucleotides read TGTGCCAGCAACCAAGGGGGAGCTCAGCCCCAGCATTTT. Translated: CASNQGGAQPQHF.

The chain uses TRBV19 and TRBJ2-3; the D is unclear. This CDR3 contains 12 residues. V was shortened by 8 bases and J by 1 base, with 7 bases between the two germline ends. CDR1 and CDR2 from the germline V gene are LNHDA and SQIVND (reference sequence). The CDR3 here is CASATGTDTQYF. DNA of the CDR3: TGTGCCAGTGCCACGGGCACAGATACGCAGTATTTT.

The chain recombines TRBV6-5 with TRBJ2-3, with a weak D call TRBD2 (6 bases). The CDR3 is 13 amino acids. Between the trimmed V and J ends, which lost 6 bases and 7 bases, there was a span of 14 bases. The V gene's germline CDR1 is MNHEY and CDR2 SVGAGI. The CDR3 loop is CASRIPAGHTQYF. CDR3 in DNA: TGTGCCAGCAGAATCCCTGCGGGGCATACGCAGTATTTT.

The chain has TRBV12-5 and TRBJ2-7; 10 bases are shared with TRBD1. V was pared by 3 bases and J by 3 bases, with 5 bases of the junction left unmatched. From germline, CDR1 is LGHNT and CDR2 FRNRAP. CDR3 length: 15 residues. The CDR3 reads CASGLPRTGGYEQYF. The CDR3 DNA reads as TGTGCTAGTGGTTTACCCCGGACAGGGGGCTACGAGCAGTACTTC.

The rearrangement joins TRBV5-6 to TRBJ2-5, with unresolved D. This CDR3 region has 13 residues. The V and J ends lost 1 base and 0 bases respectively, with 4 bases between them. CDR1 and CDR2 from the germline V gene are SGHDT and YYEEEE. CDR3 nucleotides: TGTGCCAGCAGCTTGCCCTACCAAGAGACCCAGTACTTC. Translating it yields CASSLPYQETQYF. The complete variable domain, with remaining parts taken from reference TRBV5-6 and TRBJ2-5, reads DAGVTQSPTHLIKTRGQQVTLRCSPKSGHDTVSWYQQALGQGPQFIFQYYEEEERQRGNFPDRFSGHQFPNYSSELNVNALLLGDSALYLCASSLPYQETQYFGPGTRLLVL.

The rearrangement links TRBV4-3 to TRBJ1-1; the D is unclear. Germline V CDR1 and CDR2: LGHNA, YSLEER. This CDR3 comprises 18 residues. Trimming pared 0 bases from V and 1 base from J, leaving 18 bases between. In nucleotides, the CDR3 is TGCGCCAGCAGCCAAGAGGTTGGACTTAGGATGTGGAACACTGAAGCTTTCTTT. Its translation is CASSQEVGLRMWNTEAFF.

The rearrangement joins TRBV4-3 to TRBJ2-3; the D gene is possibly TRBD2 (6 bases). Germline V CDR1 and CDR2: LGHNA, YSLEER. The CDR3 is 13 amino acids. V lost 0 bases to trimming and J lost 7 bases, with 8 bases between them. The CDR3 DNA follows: TGCGCCAGCAGCCAAGAAGCGGGCAATACGCAGTATTTT. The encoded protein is CASSQEAGNTQYF.